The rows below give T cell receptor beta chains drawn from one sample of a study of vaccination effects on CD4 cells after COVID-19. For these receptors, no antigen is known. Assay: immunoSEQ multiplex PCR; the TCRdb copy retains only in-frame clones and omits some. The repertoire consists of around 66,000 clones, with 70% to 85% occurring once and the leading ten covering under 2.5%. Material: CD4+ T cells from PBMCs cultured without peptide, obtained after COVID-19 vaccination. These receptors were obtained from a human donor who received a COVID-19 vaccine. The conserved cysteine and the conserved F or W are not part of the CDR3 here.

CDR3aa: ASSQAYRGGNQPQH
v_gene: TRBV4-3
j_gene: TRBJ1-5
len: 14

CDR3aa: ASSLGGTHTDTQY
v_gene: TRBV11-3
j_gene: TRBJ2-3
len: 13

CDR3aa: ASSLGGAGNYGYT
v_gene: TRBV11-2
j_gene: TRBJ1-2
len: 13

CDR3aa: ASSIGPGSETQY
v_gene: TRBV19
j_gene: TRBJ2-5
len: 12

CDR3aa: ASSLQDRGQETQY
v_gene: TRBV7-2
j_gene: TRBJ2-5
len: 13

CDR3aa: ASSPPGTLYGYT
v_gene: TRBV4-3
j_gene: TRBJ1-2
len: 12

CDR3aa: ASSYVQTSTDTQY
v_gene: TRBV6-6
j_gene: TRBJ2-3
len: 13

CDR3aa: ATSDVTGTTDTQY
v_gene: TRBV24-1
j_gene: TRBJ2-3
len: 13

CDR3aa: ASSPGATGTGRETQY
v_gene: TRBV7-3
j_gene: TRBJ2-5
len: 15

CDR3aa: ASSPCKGLAENKNIQY
v_gene: TRBV4-2
j_gene: TRBJ2-4
len: 16

CDR3aa: ASSLVRGATNEKLF
v_gene: TRBV7-2
j_gene: TRBJ1-4
len: 14

CDR3aa: ASSIRGQETQY
v_gene: TRBV19
j_gene: TRBJ2-5
len: 11

CDR3aa: ASSLGSGGFRSPLH
v_gene: TRBV7-2
j_gene: TRBJ1-6
len: 14

CDR3aa: ASRDFGVGYT
v_gene: TRBV10-2
j_gene: TRBJ1-2
len: 10

CDR3aa: ASRPPRDGEKLF
v_gene: TRBV6-2/TRBV6-3
j_gene: TRBJ1-4
len: 12

CDR3aa: ASSEGVDRGTQPQH
v_gene: TRBV6-1
j_gene: TRBJ1-5
len: 14

CDR3aa: ASSLGAAGGRNEQF
v_gene: TRBV5-4
j_gene: TRBJ2-1
len: 14

CDR3aa: ASSQDRVQETQY
v_gene: TRBV14
j_gene: TRBJ2-5
len: 12

CDR3aa: AIRADRIYGYT
v_gene: TRBV10-3
j_gene: TRBJ1-2
len: 11

CDR3aa: ASSLDKASPLH
v_gene: TRBV7-3
j_gene: TRBJ1-6
len: 11

CDR3aa: ASMGFGEFLT
v_gene: TRBV2
j_gene: TRBJ2-6
len: 10

CDR3aa: ASSELFGREHGYT
v_gene: TRBV25-1
j_gene: TRBJ1-2
len: 13

CDR3aa: ASSLVPLALTGNTIY
v_gene: TRBV7-2
j_gene: TRBJ1-3
len: 15

CDR3aa: SVEASASTGVYT
v_gene: TRBV29-1
j_gene: TRBJ1-2
len: 12

CDR3aa: ASTPSGNTIY
v_gene: TRBV25-1
j_gene: TRBJ1-3
len: 10

CDR3aa: ASSLLTGLNEKLF
v_gene: TRBV5-1
j_gene: TRBJ1-4
len: 13

CDR3aa: ASSERPDTEAF
v_gene: TRBV6-1
j_gene: TRBJ1-1
len: 11

CDR3aa: ASGGLAGSHSYNEQF
v_gene: TRBV12-5
j_gene: TRBJ2-1
len: 15

CDR3aa: ASKSPYRDTGELF
v_gene: TRBV6-5
j_gene: TRBJ2-2
len: 13

CDR3aa: ASGGRQGNSPLH
v_gene: TRBV21-1
j_gene: TRBJ1-6
len: 12

CDR3aa: ASSVSGGASSWETQY
v_gene: TRBV9
j_gene: TRBJ2-5
len: 15

CDR3aa: ASSRAAQGEGSGYT
v_gene: TRBV5-4
j_gene: TRBJ1-2
len: 14

CDR3aa: ASSRGYNEQF
v_gene: TRBV19
j_gene: TRBJ2-1
len: 10

CDR3aa: ASSWTSGKNIQY
v_gene: TRBV6-5
j_gene: TRBJ2-4
len: 12

CDR3aa: ASSQMAVGNTIY
v_gene: TRBV3-1/TRBV3-2
j_gene: TRBJ1-3
len: 12

CDR3aa: ASSLGQGRTETQY
v_gene: TRBV11-2
j_gene: TRBJ2-5
len: 13

CDR3aa: ASSEQGFPYNEQF
v_gene: TRBV6-1
j_gene: TRBJ2-1
len: 13

CDR3aa: AWKPAGGTDTQY
v_gene: TRBV30
j_gene: TRBJ2-3
len: 12

CDR3aa: ASTTPGGGELF
v_gene: TRBV6-5
j_gene: TRBJ2-2
len: 11

CDR3aa: ASSRRSGLDNEQF
v_gene: TRBV5-5
j_gene: TRBJ2-1
len: 13

CDR3aa: ASSRQGASGANVLT
v_gene: TRBV18
j_gene: TRBJ2-6
len: 14

CDR3aa: ASSYSAGGAQY
v_gene: TRBV6-6
j_gene: TRBJ2-3
len: 11

CDR3aa: ASSMALFNSPLH
v_gene: TRBV7-2
j_gene: TRBJ1-6
len: 12

CDR3aa: ASSDPQRTPDTQY
v_gene: TRBV19
j_gene: TRBJ2-3
len: 13

CDR3aa: ASSPELAPTQY
v_gene: TRBV7-8
j_gene: TRBJ2-3
len: 11

CDR3aa: ASSLASPPNYGYT
v_gene: TRBV27
j_gene: TRBJ1-2
len: 13

CDR3aa: ASSRTQARGYT
v_gene: TRBV6-5
j_gene: TRBJ1-2
len: 11

CDR3aa: ASSPSGGIQETQY
v_gene: TRBV5-8
j_gene: TRBJ2-5
len: 13

CDR3aa: ASSFGYLAANTGELF
v_gene: TRBV5-8
j_gene: TRBJ2-2
len: 15

CDR3aa: ATGHRGADQPQH
v_gene: TRBV24-1
j_gene: TRBJ1-5
len: 12

CDR3aa: ATSESGQGVTEAF
v_gene: TRBV24-1
j_gene: TRBJ1-1
len: 13

CDR3aa: ASSLNRGLGAF
v_gene: TRBV5-1
j_gene: TRBJ1-1
len: 11

CDR3aa: ASSHPGQTYSGNTIY
v_gene: TRBV4-1
j_gene: TRBJ1-3
len: 15

CDR3aa: ASSYGGWQPQH
v_gene: TRBV6-2/TRBV6-3
j_gene: TRBJ1-5
len: 11

CDR3aa: ASSQVVGYGYT
v_gene: TRBV5-1
j_gene: TRBJ1-2
len: 11

CDR3aa: ASSLLAGAEHNEQF
v_gene: TRBV5-1
j_gene: TRBJ2-1
len: 14

CDR3aa: ASTRGDQPQH
v_gene: TRBV12-3/TRBV12-4
j_gene: TRBJ1-5
len: 10

CDR3aa: ASSPPGQGVPQH
v_gene: TRBV7-9
j_gene: TRBJ1-5
len: 12

CDR3aa: ASSPDRGQNIQY
v_gene: TRBV6-2/TRBV6-3
j_gene: TRBJ2-4
len: 12

CDR3aa: ASSIAQGRGSYNEQF
v_gene: TRBV19
j_gene: TRBJ2-1
len: 15